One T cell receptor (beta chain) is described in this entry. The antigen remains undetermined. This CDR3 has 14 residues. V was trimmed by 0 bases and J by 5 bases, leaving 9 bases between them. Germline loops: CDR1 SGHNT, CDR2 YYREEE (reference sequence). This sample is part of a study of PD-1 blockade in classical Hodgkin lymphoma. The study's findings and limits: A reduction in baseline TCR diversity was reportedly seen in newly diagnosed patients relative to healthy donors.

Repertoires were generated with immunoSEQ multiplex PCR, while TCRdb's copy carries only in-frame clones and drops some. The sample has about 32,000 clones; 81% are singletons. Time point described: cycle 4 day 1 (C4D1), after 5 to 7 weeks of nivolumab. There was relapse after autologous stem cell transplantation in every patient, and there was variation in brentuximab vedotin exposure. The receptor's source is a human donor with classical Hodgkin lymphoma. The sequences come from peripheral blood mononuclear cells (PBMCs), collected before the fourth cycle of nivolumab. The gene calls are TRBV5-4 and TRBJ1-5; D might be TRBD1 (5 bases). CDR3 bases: TGTGCCAGCAGCTTGGCGGGGCAAGATCAGCCCCAGCATTTT. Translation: CASSLAGQDQPQHF.